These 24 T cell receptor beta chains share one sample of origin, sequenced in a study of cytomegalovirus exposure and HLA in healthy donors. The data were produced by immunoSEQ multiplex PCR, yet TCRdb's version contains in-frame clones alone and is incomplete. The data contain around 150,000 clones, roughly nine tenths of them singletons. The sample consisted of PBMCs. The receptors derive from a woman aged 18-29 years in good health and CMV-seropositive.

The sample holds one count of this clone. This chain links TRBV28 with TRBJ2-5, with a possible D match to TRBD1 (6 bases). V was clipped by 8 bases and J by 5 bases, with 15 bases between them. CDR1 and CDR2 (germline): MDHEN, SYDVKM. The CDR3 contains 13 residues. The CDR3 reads CASLQGNRETQYF. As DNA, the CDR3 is TGTGCCAGCCTCCAGGGGAATCGGGAGACCCAGTACTTC.

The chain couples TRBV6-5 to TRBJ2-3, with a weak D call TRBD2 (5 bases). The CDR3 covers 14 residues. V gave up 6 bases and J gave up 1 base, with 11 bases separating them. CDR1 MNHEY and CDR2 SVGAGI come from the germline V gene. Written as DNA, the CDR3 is TGTGCCAGCAGCCAAGCGGAGGGCACAGATACGCAGTATTTT. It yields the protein CASSQAEGTDTQYF.

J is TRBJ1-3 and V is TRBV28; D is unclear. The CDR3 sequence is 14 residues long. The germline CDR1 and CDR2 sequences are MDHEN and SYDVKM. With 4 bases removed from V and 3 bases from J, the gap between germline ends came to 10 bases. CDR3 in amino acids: CASSSRQDGNTIYF. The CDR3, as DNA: TGTGCCAGCAGTTCACGTCAGGATGGAAACACCATATATTTT. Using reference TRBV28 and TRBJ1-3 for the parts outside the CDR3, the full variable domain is DVKVTQSSRYLVKRTGEKVFLECVQDMDHENMFWYRQDPGLGLRLIYFSYDVKMKEKGDIPEGYSVSREKKERFSLILESASTNQTSMYLCASSSRQDGNTIYFGEGSWLTVV.

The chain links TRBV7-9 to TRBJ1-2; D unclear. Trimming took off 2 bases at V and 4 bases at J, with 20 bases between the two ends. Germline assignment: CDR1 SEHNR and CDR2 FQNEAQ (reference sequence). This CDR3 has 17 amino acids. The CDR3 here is CASSLNYRTDLGYGYTF. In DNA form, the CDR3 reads TGTGCCAGCAGCTTAAACTATCGGACTGACTTAGGCTATGGCTACACCTTC.

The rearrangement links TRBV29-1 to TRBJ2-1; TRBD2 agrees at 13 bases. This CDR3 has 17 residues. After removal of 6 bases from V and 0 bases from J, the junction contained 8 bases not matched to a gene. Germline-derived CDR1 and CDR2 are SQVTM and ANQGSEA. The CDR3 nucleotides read TGCAGCGTATCCGGGACTAGCGGGACGTTCTCCTACAATGAGCAGTTCTTC. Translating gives CSVSGTSGTFSYNEQFF.

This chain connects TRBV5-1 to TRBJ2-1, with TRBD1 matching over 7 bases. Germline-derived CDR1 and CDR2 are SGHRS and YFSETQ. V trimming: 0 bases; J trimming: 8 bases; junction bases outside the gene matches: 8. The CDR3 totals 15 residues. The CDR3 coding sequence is TGCGCCAGCAGCTTGGCCCCCCGGACAGGCGATGAGCAGTTCTTC. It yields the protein CASSLAPRTGDEQFF.

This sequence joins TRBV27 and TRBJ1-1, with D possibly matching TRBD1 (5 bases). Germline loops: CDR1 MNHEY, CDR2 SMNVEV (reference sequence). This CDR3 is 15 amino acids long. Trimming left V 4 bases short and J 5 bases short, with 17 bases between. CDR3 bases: TGTGCCAGCAGTTCCCCGTCGGTTCCAGGGACTGAAGCTTTCTTT. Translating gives CASSSPSVPGTEAFF.

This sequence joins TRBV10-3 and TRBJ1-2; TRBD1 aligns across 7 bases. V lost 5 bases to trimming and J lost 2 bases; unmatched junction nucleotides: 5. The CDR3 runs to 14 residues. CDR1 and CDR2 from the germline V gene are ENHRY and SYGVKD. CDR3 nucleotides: TGTGCCATCAGTCCGACAGGGACCAACTATGGCTACACCTTC. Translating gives CAISPTGTNYGYTF.

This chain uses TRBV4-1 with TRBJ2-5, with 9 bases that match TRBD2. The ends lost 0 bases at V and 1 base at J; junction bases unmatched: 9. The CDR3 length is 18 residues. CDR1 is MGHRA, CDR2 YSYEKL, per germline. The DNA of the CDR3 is TGCGCCAGCAGCCAAGATCGAGGAACTAGCGGGCTCCAAGAGACCCAGTACTTC. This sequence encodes CASSQDRGTSGLQETQYF.

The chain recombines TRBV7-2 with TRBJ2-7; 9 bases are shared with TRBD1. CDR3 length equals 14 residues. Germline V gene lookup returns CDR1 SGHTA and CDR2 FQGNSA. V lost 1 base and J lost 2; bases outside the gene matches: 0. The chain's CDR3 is CASSLGQGAYEQYF. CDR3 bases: TGTGCCAGCAGCTTAGGACAGGGGGCCTACGAGCAGTACTTC.

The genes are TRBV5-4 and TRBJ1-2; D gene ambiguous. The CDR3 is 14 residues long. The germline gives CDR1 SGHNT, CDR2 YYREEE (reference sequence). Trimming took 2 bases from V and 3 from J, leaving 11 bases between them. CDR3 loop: CASSFTGSDYGYTF. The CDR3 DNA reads TGTGCCAGCAGCTTCACGGGGAGTGACTATGGCTACACCTTC.

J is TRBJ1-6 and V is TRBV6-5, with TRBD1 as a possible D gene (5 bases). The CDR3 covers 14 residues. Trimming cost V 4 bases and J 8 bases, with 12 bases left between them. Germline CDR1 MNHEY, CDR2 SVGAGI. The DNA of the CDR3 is TGTGCCAGCAGTTCATCAGGGAGGCATTCACCCCTCCACTTT. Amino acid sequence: CASSSSGRHSPLHF.

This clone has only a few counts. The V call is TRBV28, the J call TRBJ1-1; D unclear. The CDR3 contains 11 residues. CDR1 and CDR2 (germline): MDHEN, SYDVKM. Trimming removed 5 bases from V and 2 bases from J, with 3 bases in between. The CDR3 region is CASSPNTEAFF. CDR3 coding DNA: TGTGCCAGCAGTCCTAACACTGAAGCTTTCTTT. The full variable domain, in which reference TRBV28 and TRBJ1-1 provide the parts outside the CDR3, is DVKVTQSSRYLVKRTGEKVFLECVQDMDHENMFWYRQDPGLGLRLIYFSYDVKMKEKGDIPEGYSVSREKKERFSLILESASTNQTSMYLCASSPNTEAFFGQGTRLTVV.

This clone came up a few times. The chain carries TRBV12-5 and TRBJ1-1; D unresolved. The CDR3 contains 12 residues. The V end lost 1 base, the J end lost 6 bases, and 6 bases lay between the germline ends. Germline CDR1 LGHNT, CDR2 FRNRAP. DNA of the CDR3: TGTGCTAGTGGTTTGGACGCAGCTGAAGCTTTCTTT. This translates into CASGLDAAEAFF.

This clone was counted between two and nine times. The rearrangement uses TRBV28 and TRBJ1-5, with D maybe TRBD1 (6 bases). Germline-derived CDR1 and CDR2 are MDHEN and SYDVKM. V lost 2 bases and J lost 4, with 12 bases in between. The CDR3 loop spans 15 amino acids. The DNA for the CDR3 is TGTGCCAGCAGTTTACAGGGGAGGGGGAATCAGCCCCAGCATTTT. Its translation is CASSLQGRGNQPQHF.

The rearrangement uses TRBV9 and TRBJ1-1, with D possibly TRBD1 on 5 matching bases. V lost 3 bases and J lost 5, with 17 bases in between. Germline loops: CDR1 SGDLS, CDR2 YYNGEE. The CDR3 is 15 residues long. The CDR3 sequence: CASSATGTKRTEAFF. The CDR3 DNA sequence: TGTGCCAGCAGCGCAACCGGGACTAAGCGGACTGAAGCTTTCTTT.

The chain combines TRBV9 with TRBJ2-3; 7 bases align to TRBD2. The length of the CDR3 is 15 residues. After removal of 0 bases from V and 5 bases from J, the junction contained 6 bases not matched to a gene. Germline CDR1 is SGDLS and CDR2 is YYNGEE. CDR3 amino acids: CASSVGGSWGDTQYF. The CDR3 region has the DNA TGTGCCAGCAGCGTAGGCGGGAGCTGGGGAGATACGCAGTATTTT.

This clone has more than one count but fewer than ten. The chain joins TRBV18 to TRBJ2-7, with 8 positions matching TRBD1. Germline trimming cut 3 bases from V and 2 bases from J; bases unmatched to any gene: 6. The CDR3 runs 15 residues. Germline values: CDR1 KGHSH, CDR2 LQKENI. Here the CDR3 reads CASSPGQGSTYEQYF. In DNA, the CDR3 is TGTGCCAGCTCACCTGGACAGGGATCTACCTACGAGCAGTACTTC.

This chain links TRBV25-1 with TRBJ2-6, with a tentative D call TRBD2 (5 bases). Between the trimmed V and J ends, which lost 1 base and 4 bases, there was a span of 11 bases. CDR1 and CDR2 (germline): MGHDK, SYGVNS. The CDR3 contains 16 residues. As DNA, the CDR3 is TGTGCCAGCAGTGAATCGGGAACCCCCGGGGCCAACGTCCTGACTTTC. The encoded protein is CASSESGTPGANVLTF.

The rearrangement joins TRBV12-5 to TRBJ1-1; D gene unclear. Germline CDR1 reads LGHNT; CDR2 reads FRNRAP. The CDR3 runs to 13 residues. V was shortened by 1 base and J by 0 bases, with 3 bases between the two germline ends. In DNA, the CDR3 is TGTGCTAGTGGTTTGGAGCTGAACACTGAAGCTTTCTTT. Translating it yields CASGLELNTEAFF. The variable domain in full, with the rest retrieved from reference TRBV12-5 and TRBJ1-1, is DARVTQTPRHKVTEMGQEVTMRCQPILGHNTVFWYRQTMMQGLELLAYFRNRAPLDDSGMPKDRFSAEMPDATLATLKIQPSEPRDSAVYFCASGLELNTEAFFGQGTRLTVV.

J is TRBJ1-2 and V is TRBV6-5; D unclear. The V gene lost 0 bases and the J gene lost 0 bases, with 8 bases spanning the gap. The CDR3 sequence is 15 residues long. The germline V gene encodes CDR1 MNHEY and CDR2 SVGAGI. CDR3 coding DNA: TGTGCCAGCAGTTACTCTAGAGCCTCTAACTATGGCTACACCTTC. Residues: CASSYSRASNYGYTF.

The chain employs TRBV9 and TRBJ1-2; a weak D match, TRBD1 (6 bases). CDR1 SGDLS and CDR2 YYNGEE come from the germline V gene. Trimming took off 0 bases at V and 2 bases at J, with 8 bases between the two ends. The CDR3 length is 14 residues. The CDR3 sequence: CASSVGTGNYGYTF. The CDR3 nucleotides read TGTGCCAGCAGCGTAGGAACAGGGAACTATGGCTACACCTTC.

The CDR3 DNA is TGTGCCAGCAGTCTAAGGACTAGCGGGAAAGCAAACATTCAGTACTTC. Amino acids: CASSLRTSGKANIQYF. The V and J genes are TRBV28 and TRBJ2-4; 12 nucleotides agree with TRBD2. Trimming took 5 bases from V and 6 from J; bases not matched to a gene: 8. Germline-derived CDR1 and CDR2 are MDHEN and SYDVKM. The CDR3 sequence is 16 residues long.

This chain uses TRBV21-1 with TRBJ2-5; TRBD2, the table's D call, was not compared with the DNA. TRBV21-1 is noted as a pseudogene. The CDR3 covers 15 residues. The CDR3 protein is CASIRCREGQETQYF. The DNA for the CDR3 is TGTGCCAGCATCAGGTGTAGGGAGGGCCAAGAGACCCAGTACTTC.